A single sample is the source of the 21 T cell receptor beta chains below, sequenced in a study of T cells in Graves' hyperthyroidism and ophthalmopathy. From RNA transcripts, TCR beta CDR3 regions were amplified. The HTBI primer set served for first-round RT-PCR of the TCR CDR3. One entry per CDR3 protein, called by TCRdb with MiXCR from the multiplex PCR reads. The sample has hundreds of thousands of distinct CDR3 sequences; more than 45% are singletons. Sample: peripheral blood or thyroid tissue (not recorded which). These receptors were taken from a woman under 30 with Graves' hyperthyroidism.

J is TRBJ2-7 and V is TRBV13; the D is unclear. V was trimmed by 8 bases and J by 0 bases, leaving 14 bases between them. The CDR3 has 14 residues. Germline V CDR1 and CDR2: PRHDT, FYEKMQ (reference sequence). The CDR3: CASQEASSSYEQYF. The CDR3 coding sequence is TGTGCCAGCCAAGAAGCGTCTAGCTCCTACGAGCAGTACTTC.

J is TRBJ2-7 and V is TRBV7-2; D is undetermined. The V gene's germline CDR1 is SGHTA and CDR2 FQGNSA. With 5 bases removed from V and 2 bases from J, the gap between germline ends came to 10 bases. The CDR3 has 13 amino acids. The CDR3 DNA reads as TGTGCCAGCAGCCCCCAACGGGCCTACGAGCAGTACTTC. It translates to CASSPQRAYEQYF.

The chain's CDR3 is CASRPRGSSYEQYF. The CDR3 DNA is TGTGCCAGCCGACCTCGCGGAAGCTCCTACGAGCAGTACTTC. The V call is TRBV10-3, the J call TRBJ2-7, with D unresolved. Germline CDR1 ENHRY, CDR2 SYGVKD. Deletions cut 10 bases from V and 0 bases from J, with 16 bases between. CDR3 size: 14 residues.

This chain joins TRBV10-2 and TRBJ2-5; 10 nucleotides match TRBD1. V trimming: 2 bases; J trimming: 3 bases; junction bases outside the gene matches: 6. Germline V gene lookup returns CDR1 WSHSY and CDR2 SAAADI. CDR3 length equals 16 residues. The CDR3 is CASSESSGTGEETQYF. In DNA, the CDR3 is TGCGCCAGCAGTGAGAGCTCCGGGACAGGGGAAGAGACCCAGTACTTC.

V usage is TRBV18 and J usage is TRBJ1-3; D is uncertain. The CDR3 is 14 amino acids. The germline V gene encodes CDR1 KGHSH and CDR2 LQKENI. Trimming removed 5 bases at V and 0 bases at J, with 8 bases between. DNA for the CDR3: TGTGCCAGCTCATCCTACAGCTCTGGAAACACCATATATTTT. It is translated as CASSSYSSGNTIYF.

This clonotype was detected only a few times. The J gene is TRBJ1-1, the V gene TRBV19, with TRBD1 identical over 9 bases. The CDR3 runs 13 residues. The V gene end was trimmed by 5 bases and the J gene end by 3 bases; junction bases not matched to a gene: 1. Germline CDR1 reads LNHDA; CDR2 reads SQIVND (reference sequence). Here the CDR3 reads CASSDRGYTEAFF. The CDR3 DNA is TGTGCCAGTAGTGACAGGGGGTACACTGAAGCTTTCTTT.

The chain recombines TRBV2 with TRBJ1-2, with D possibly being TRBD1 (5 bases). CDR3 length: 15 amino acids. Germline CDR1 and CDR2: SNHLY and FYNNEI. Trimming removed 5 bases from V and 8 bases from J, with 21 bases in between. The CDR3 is CASSPLGRGELGYTF. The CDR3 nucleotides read TGTGCCAGCAGTCCCCTGGGAAGGGGAGAGTTGGGCTACACCTTC.

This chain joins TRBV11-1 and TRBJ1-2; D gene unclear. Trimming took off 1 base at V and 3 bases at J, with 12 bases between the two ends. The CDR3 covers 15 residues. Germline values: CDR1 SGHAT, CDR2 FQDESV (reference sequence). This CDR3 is CASSLGGHGHYGYTF. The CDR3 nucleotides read TGTGCCAGCAGCTTAGGGGGTCACGGTCACTATGGCTACACCTTC. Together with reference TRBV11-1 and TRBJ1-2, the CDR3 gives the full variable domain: EAEVAQSPRYKITEKSQAVAFWCDPISGHATLYWYRQILGQGPELLVQFQDESVVDDSQLPKDRFSAERLKGVDSTLKIQPAELGDSAMYLCASSLGGHGHYGYTFGSGTRLTVV.

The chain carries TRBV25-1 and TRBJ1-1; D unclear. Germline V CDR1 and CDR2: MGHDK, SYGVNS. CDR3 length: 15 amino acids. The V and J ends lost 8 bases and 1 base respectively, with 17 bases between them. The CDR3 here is CASVTGNQKNTEAFF. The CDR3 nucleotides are TGTGCCAGCGTTACGGGGAACCAAAAGAACACTGAAGCTTTCTTT.

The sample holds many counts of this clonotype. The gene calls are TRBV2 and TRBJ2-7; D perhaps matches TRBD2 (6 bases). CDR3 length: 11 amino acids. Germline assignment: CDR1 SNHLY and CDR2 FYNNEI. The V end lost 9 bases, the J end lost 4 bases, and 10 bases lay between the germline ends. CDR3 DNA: TGTGCCAGTAAGGAGGGTTACGAGCAGTACTTC. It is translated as CASKEGYEQYF.

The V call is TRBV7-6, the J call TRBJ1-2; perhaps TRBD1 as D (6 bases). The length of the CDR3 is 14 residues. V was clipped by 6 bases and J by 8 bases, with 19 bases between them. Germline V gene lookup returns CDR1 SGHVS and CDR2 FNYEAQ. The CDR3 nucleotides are TGTGCCAGCAGAACGGGACTCGGGGGGCTCGGCTACACCTTC. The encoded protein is CASRTGLGGLGYTF.

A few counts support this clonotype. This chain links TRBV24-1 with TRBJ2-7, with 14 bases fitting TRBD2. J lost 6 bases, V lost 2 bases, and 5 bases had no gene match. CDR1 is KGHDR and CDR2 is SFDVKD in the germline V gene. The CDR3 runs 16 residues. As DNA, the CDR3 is TGTGCCACCAGTGATTCCGGGACTAGCGGGAGAGGCGAGCAGTACTTC. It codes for CATSDSGTSGRGEQYF.

The CDR3 DNA reads TGTGCCAGCAGTACGGGGACCATGGGAAACACCATATATTTT. This codes for CASSTGTMGNTIYF. The chain carries TRBV2 and TRBJ1-3; a weak D match, TRBD1 (5 bases). The CDR3 is made up of 14 amino acids. Trimming shortened V by 5 bases and J by 4 bases, and 12 bases separated the two germline ends. Germline-derived CDR1 and CDR2 are SNHLY and FYNNEI.

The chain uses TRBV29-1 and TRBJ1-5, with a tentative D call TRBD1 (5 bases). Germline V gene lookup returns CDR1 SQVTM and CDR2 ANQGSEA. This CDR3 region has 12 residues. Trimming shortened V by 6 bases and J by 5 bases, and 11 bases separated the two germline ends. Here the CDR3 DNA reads TGCAGCGTAGGAGGAGGGGATCAGCCCCAGCATTTT. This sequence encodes CSVGGGDQPQHF.

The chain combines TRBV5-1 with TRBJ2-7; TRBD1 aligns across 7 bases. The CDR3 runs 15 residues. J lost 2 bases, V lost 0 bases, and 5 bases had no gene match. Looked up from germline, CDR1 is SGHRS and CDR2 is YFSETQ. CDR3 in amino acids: CASSLAPGGTYEQYF. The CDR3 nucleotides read TGCGCCAGCAGCTTGGCCCCAGGGGGAACCTACGAGCAGTACTTC.

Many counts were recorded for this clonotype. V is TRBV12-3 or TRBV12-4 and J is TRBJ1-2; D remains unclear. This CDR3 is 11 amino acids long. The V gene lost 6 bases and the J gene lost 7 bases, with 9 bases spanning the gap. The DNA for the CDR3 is TGTGCCAGCAGCTCACGGGGTGGCTACACCTTC. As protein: CASSSRGGYTF.

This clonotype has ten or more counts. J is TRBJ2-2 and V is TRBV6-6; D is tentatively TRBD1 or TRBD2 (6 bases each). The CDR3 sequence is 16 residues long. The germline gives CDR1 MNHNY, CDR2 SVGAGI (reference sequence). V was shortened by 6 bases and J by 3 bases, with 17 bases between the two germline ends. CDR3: CASRGGTRSYTGELFF. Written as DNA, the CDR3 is TGTGCCAGCAGAGGCGGGACAAGGTCCTACACCGGGGAGCTGTTTTTT.

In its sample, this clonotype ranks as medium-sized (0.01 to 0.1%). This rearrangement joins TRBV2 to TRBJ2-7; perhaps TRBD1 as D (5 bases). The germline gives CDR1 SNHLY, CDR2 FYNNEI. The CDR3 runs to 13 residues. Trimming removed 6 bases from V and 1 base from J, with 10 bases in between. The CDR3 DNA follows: TGTGCCAGCAGGAACCAGGGATCCTACGAGCAGTACTTC. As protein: CASRNQGSYEQYF.

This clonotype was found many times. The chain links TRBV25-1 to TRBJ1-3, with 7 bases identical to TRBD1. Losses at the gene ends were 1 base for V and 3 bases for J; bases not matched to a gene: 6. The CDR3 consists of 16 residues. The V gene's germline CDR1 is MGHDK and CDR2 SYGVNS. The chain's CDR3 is CASSELEGAYGNTIYF. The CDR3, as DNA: TGTGCCAGCAGTGAATTGGAGGGGGCATATGGAAACACCATATATTTT.

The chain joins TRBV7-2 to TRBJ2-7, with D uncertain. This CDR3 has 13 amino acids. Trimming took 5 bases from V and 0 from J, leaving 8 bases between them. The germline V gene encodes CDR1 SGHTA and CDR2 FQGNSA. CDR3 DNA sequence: TGTGCCAGCAGCATGGACGTCTCCTACGAGCAGTACTTC. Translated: CASSMDVSYEQYF.

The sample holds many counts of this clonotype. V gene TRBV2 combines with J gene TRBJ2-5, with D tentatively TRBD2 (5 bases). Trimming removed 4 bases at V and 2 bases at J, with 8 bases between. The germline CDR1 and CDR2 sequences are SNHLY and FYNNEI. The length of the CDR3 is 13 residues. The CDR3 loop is CASSGLAQETQYF. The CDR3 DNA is TGTGCCAGCAGTGGCCTAGCACAAGAGACCCAGTACTTC.